Following are 6 T cell receptor beta chains from one sample sequenced in a study of T cells after yellow fever vaccination. TCRdb ran MiXCR on the 5' RACE reads and lists one entry per CDR3 protein. The sample carries hundreds of thousands of distinct CDR3 sequences, around 20% recorded once. The sample in question was PBMCs, obtained before the yellow fever booster vaccination. These TCRs come from a man aged 18-30 years who received the YFV17D yellow fever vaccine.

This clonotype has only a few counts. A read error may explain this, as a much larger clone is one base away. V and J are TRBV10-3 and TRBJ1-2, with TRBD1 identical over 7 bases. Per germline, CDR1 ENHRY and CDR2 SYGVKD. The CDR3 runs 15 residues. CDR3 bases: TGTTCCATCAGTGATGTTGGGACAGATGTCTATGGCTACACCTTC. It encodes CSISDVGTDVYGYTF.

This clonotype appeared a few times. V is TRBV9 and J is TRBJ2-7; D not resolved. The CDR3 extends over 13 amino acids. Germline V gene data show CDR1 as SGDLS and CDR2 as YYNGEE. V gave up 4 bases and J gave up 0 bases, with 8 bases separating them. Written as DNA, the CDR3 is TGTGCCAGCAGCCCCCGGCGCTCCTACGAGCAGTACGTC. Translated, it gives CASSPRRSYEQYV.

Only a few counts were recorded for this clonotype. The chain uses TRBV28 and TRBJ2-7, with TRBD2 matching over 8 bases. Germline assignment: CDR1 MDHEN and CDR2 SYDVKM. CDR3 length: 13 residues. With V trimmed by 10 bases and J by 6 bases, 11 bases remained unmatched. CDR3 coding DNA: TGTGCCACCCGGGAGGGAGGCGGGAGCGAGCAGTACGTC. It specifies CATREGGGSEQYV.

This chain links TRBV7-6 with TRBJ1-5; TRBD1 aligns across 7 bases. Per germline, CDR1 SGHVS and CDR2 FNYEAQ. The CDR3 is 15 residues long. V shed 1 base and J 7 bases; nucleotides not matched to a gene: 7. The CDR3 region has the DNA TGTGCCAGCAGCTTAGGGGGCAGGGGGAGGCAGCCCCAGCATTTT. Its protein is CASSLGGRGRQPQHF.

The gene calls are TRBV7-9 and TRBJ1-2; D is undetermined. V was trimmed by 0 bases and J by 4 bases, leaving 6 bases between them. The CDR3 loop spans 13 amino acids. Germline V gene sequence: CDR1 SEHNR, CDR2 FQNEAQ (reference sequence). CDR3 in DNA: TGTGCCAGCAGCTTAGCGCTCTTCTATGGCTACACCTTC. Encoded protein: CASSLALFYGYTF.

This chain's CDR3 is CASSLGWRGARDYSNQPQHF. CDR3 DNA sequence: TGTGCCAGCAGTTTAGGGTGGCGGGGGGCTCGAGATTATAGCAATCAGCCCCAGCATTTT. The chain employs TRBV12-3 or TRBV12-4 and TRBJ1-5, with a tentative D call TRBD1 (6 bases). Trimming pared 1 base from V and 0 bases from J, leaving 22 bases between. CDR3 length equals 20 residues.